Listed below are T cell receptor beta chains from one sample, sequenced in a study of shared clonotypes between healthy human individuals. Sequencing used immunoSEQ multiplex PCR; TCRdb keeps in-frame clones, though not all of them. The table shows hundreds of thousands of clones, with about 96% occurring only once. The sequencing sample was made of naive CD4+ T cells sorted from blood. The receptors derive from a woman aged 30 to 39 in good health. Both conserved end residues are part of each CDR3. Each record gives: D gene, clone size, V gene, J gene, CDR3 length, CDR3 DNA, CDR3 protein. A D gene is named only where the DNA matches it firmly. Some rows have no size entry. The others give once, few or many, or a class for an expanded clone.

.,.,TRBV7-2,TRBJ1-2,14,TGTGCCAGCAGGAGGACAGCAGTTAACTATGGCTACACCTTC,CASRRTAVNYGYTF
.,.,TRBV2,TRBJ2-7,12,TGTGCCAGCAGACCGGACGGGTACGAGCAGTACTTC,CASRPDGYEQYF
.,.,TRBV6-4,TRBJ2-2,13,TGTGCCAGCAGTGACGAGTCCACCGGGGAGCTGTTTTTT,CASSDESTGELFF
TRBD2,once,TRBV27,TRBJ2-1,15,TGTGCCAGCATGAGGTGGGAGGGAGGCAGCAATGAGCAGTTCTTC,CASMRWEGGSNEQFF
.,.,TRBV6-1,TRBJ2-7,14,TGTGCCAGCAGAGCCCCCGAAGGCCTCGGGGAGCAGTACTTC,CASRAPEGLGEQYF
.,.,TRBV7-2,TRBJ2-1,15,TGTGCCAGCAGCCAACCCTCGAGGGTTTCCAATGAGCAGTTCTTC,CASSQPSRVSNEQFF
.,.,TRBV18,TRBJ2-5,16,TGTGCCAGCTCACCACCTAACAGAAACAGGCGGGAGACCCAGTACTTC,CASSPPNRNRRETQYF
.,.,TRBV27,TRBJ1-1,14,TGTGCCAGCAGTTCCCCCGGTAGCGGGACTGAAGCTTTCTTT,CASSSPGSGTEAFF
.,.,TRBV5-3,TRBJ2-1,16,TGTGTCAAATTAGGGCTCCCCGGCGATCCTACCAATGAGCAGTTCTTC,CVKLGLPGDPTNEQFF
TRBD1,.,TRBV18,TRBJ1-2,17,TGTGCCAGCTCACTAACAAGTCCCGGGACAGGTGGGTCTGGCTACACCTTC,CASSLTSPGTGGSGYTF
TRBD1,.,TRBV11-3,TRBJ2-7,15,TGTGCCAGCAGCCCGCGACAGGGCGATTCCTACGAGCAGTACTTC,CASSPRQGDSYEQYF